This T cell receptor beta chain is drawn from a study of CD4 T cells in relation to SARS-CoV-2 and coronaviruses. Across the study: TCR beta CDR3s were sequenced after roughly nine-day antigen culture of PBMCs.

Sorted naive or memory CD4+ cells met CEF peptides for over eight days. Measured with immunoSEQ multiplex PCR; TCRdb has only the in-frame clones, and not every one. The table includes some 35,000 clones, more than 65% detected once. Note on this clone: The antigen is undetermined.

Germline loops: CDR1 SGHNT, CDR2 YYREEE (reference sequence). V lost 3 bases and J lost 8, with 8 bases in between. This CDR3 has 11 amino acids. Input material: naive CD4+ T cells from PBMCs, cultured in vitro. Stated subset: naive CD4+ T cells isolated by negative enrichment. The TCR was taken from an adult with COVID-19. The chain uses TRBV5-4 and TRBJ1-2, with no clear D. The CDR3 sequence is CASSSPGGYTF. The CDR3 DNA sequence: TGTGCCAGCAGCTCGCCAGGCGGCTACACCTTC.